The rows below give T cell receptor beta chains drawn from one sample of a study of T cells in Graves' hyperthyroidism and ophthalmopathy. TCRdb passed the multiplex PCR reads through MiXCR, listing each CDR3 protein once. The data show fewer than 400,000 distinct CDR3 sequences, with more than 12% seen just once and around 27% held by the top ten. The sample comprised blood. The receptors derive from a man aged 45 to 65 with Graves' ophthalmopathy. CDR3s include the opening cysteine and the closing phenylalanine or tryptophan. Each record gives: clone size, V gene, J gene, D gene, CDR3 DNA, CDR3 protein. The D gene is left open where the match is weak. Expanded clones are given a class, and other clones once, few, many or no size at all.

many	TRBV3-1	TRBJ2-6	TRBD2	TGTGCCAGCAGCCAAGATCCCCCACTAGCGGTAGGCTCTGGGGCCAACGTCCTGACTTTC	CASSQDPPLAVGSGANVLTF
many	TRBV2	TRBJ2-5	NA	TGTGCCAGCAAAGAAGGAGGGGAAGAGACCCAGTACTTC	CASKEGGEETQYF
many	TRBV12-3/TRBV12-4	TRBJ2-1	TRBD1	TGTGCCAGCAGGGGACAGGGGGCTATGAATGAGCAGTTCTTC	CASRGQGAMNEQFF
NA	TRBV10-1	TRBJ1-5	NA	TGCGCCAGCAGCCCTCCAGGGACCAGCCAATGTAGCAATCAGCCCCAGCATTTT	CASSPPGTSQCSNQPQHF
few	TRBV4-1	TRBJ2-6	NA	TGCGCCAGCAGCCAAGATCGTGGCTTCTCTGGGGCCAACGTCCTGACTTTC	CASSQDRGFSGANVLTF
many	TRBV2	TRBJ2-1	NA	TGTGCCAGCAGAGGTCTAGTAGGCCCCTTCGAGCAGTTCTTC	CASRGLVGPFEQFF
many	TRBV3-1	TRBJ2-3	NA	TGTGCCAGCAGCCTACTACTAAACCCCCCAGATACGCAGTATTTT	CASSLLLNPPDTQYF
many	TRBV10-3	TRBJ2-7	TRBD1	TGTGCCATCAGTGGACAGGGCTACGAGCAGTACTTC	CAISGQGYEQYF
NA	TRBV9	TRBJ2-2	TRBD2	TGTGCCAGCAGCGCCGGGACTAGCGGATTATCGAACACCGGGGAGCTGTTTTTT	CASSAGTSGLSNTGELFF
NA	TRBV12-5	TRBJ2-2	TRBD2	TGTGCTAGTGGTTTGGTGACTAGCGGGAGTCCTGTAAAAACCGGGGAGCTGTTTTTT	CASGLVTSGSPVKTGELFF
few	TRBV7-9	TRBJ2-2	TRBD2	TGTGCCAGCAGCTTAACAGCGGGGGACACCGGGGAGCTGTTTTTT	CASSLTAGDTGELFF
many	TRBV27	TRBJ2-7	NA	TGTGCCAGCAGTTTGCTCGGGAGTGAGTACGAGCAGTACTTC	CASSLLGSEYEQYF
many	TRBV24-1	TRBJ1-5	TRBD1	TGTGCCACCAGTGGGATACAGGGGGGCGGTCAGCCCCAGCATTTT	CATSGIQGGGQPQHF
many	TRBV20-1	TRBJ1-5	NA	TGCAGTGCTAGTAGGACTCAAGGGGCGTACGGCAATCAGCCCCAGCATTTT	CSASRTQGAYGNQPQHF
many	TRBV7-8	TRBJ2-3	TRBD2	TGTGCCAGCAGCCGGACTAGCGTTTTGGTAGATACGCAGTATTTT	CASSRTSVLVDTQYF
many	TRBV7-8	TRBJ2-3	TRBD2	TGTGCCAGCAGCCCGCTAGCGGGGGGCACAGATACGCAGTATTTT	CASSPLAGGTDTQYF
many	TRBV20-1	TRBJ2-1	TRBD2	TGCAGTGCTATGGTGGGGCTAGCGGGATCCCGGGATGAGCAGTTCTTC	CSAMVGLAGSRDEQFF
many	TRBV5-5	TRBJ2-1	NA	TGTGCCAGCAGCTTGGATCCTAGCTCCTACAATGAGCAGTTCTTC	CASSLDPSSYNEQFF
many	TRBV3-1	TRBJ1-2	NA	TGTGCCAGCAGCCCCGGGAAGCCGGGAGGCTACACCTTC	CASSPGKPGGYTF
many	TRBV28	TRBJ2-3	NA	TGTGCCAGCAGTTTATTCTCGGCAGGGACCGATACGCAGTATTTT	CASSLFSAGTDTQYF
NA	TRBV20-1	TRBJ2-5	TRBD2	TGCAGTGCCCTAGACACGGCGGGAGAACGAGAGACCCAGTACTTC	CSALDTAGERETQYF
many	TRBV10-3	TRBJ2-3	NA	TGTGCCATCAGTGTACGCGGGATTGGCACAGATACGCAGTATTTT	CAISVRGIGTDTQYF
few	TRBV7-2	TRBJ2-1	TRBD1	TGTGCCAGTAAAGGACAGGGGGCGAGCAATGAGCAGTTCTTC	CASKGQGASNEQFF
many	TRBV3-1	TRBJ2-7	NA	TGTGCCAGCAGCCACCGTACCGGCACCTACGAGCAGTACTTC	CASSHRTGTYEQYF
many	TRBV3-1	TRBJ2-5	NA	TGTGCCAGCAGCCAAGTAATTAGCGGAGCCCAAGAGACCCAGTACTTC	CASSQVISGAQETQYF
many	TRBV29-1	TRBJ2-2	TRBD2	TGCAGCACGGGGACTAGCGGTCGTACCGGGGAGCTGTTTTTT	CSTGTSGRTGELFF
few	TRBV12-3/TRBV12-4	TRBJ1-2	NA	TGTGCCAGCAGTTTCAAGGGTGGCTACACCTTC	CASSFKGGYTF
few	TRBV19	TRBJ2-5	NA	TGTGCCAGTAGTATGGGCAGTAGGGAGACCCAGTACTTC	CASSMGSRETQYF
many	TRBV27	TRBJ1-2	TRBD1	TGTGCCAGCAGTCGGACAGGGGGCCGGACCTATGGCTACACCTTC	CASSRTGGRTYGYTF
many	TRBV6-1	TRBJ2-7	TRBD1	TGTGCCAGCAGTGGGTGGACAGGGGGCTTCGAGCAGTACTTC	CASSGWTGGFEQYF
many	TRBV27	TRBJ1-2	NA	TGTGCCAGCAGTTTGTCCGGGTCTTCTAACTATGGCTACACCTTC	CASSLSGSSNYGYTF
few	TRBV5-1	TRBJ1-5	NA	TGCGCCAGCAGCCACCTGGGGGATCAGCCCCAGCATTTT	CASSHLGDQPQHF
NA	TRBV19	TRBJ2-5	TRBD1	TGTGCCAGTAGGATCGCCGGACAGGGCGGGGAGACCCAGTACTTC	CASRIAGQGGETQYF
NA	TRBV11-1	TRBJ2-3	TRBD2	TGTGCCAGCAGCTTAGAAGGACTAGCGGGGTTTAGCACAGATACGCAGTATTTT	CASSLEGLAGFSTDTQYF